The rows below give T cell receptor beta chains drawn from one sample of a study of T cell repertoires in cytomegalovirus infection. MiXCR, applied by TCRdb to the reads, yields one record per CDR3 protein. Here the sample spans 480,000 or so distinct CDR3 sequences, 11% being singletons. What was sequenced was PBMCs. These receptors were taken from a human donor in good health (CMV status not recorded). Some clones in this sample may be carry-over from other donors' samples. CDR3s include the opening cysteine and the closing phenylalanine or tryptophan. A D gene is named only where the DNA matches it firmly. The size of a clone is reported for some rows only, either as once, few or many, or as a class for expanded clones.

j_call: TRBJ1-4; d_call: -; v_call: TRBV6-5; clone_size: many; cdr3_nt: TGTGCCAGCACCCGGGGGGGCTTAGGCGAAAAACTGTTTTTT; cdr3_aa: CASTRGGLGEKLFF
j_call: TRBJ1-3; d_call: -; v_call: TRBV11-2; clone_size: many; cdr3_nt: TGTGCCAGCAGCTTACCACGATACTCTGGAAACACCATATATTTT; cdr3_aa: CASSLPRYSGNTIYF
j_call: TRBJ1-5; d_call: -; v_call: TRBV27; clone_size: many; cdr3_nt: TGTGCCAGCAGTTTACGTCCGGGGAATCAGCCCCAGCATTTT; cdr3_aa: CASSLRPGNQPQHF
j_call: TRBJ1-1; d_call: -; v_call: TRBV7-9; clone_size: many; cdr3_nt: TGTGCCAGCAGCTTAGACAGGGATGAAGCTTTCTTT; cdr3_aa: CASSLDRDEAFF
j_call: TRBJ2-1; d_call: TRBD2; v_call: TRBV11-1; clone_size: few; cdr3_nt: TGTGCCAGCAGCTTGCCGACTAGCGGGAGGGCCGGGTACAATGAGCAGTTCTTC; cdr3_aa: CASSLPTSGRAGYNEQFF
j_call: TRBJ2-2; d_call: -; v_call: TRBV19; clone_size: -; cdr3_nt: TGTGCCAGTAGTCCTAGTATTTACCAGCTGTTTTTT; cdr3_aa: CASSPSIYQLFF
j_call: TRBJ2-1; d_call: -; v_call: TRBV5-5; clone_size: many; cdr3_nt: TGTGCCAGCAGTCGTGCGGTTAGCGGTGCACGTCTGGAGCAGTTCTTC; cdr3_aa: CASSRAVSGARLEQFF
j_call: TRBJ1-5; d_call: -; v_call: TRBV7-9; clone_size: -; cdr3_nt: TGTGCCAGCAGCTTAGACAAGAGGACCCAGCATTTT; cdr3_aa: CASSLDKRTQHF
j_call: TRBJ2-1; d_call: -; v_call: TRBV7-3; clone_size: many; cdr3_nt: TGTGCCAGCAGCCCTGAACCGGGACTCCATGAGCAGTTCTTC; cdr3_aa: CASSPEPGLHEQFF
j_call: TRBJ2-3; d_call: -; v_call: TRBV9; clone_size: many; cdr3_nt: TGTGCCAGCAGCTTCGGGCCCACAGATACGCAGTATTTT; cdr3_aa: CASSFGPTDTQYF
j_call: TRBJ2-2; d_call: TRBD2; v_call: TRBV5-1; clone_size: few; cdr3_nt: TGCGCCAGCAGCTGGACTAGCGGGAGGGCGAACACCGGGGAGCTGTTTTTT; cdr3_aa: CASSWTSGRANTGELFF
j_call: TRBJ2-4; d_call: TRBD2; v_call: TRBV7-9; clone_size: many; cdr3_nt: TGTGCCAGCAGCTTGTATAGGGCCAGCGGGGGAAACATTCAGTACTTC; cdr3_aa: CASSLYRASGGNIQYF
j_call: TRBJ1-5; d_call: -; v_call: TRBV23-1; clone_size: -; cdr3_nt: TGCGCCAGCAGTCAATCGTGGGGGCGACAGCCCCAGCATTTT; cdr3_aa: CASSQSWGRQPQHF
j_call: TRBJ1-3; d_call: -; v_call: TRBV6-2/TRBV6-3; clone_size: many; cdr3_nt: TGTGCCAGCGAGCCAGGGTGGCTGAAGAACACCATATATTTT; cdr3_aa: CASEPGWLKNTIYF
j_call: TRBJ2-7; d_call: -; v_call: TRBV6-2/TRBV6-3; clone_size: many; cdr3_nt: TGTGCCAGCAACAAAGAACAGATCTACGAGCAGTACTTC; cdr3_aa: CASNKEQIYEQYF
j_call: TRBJ2-6; d_call: TRBD2; v_call: TRBV7-9; clone_size: many; cdr3_nt: TGTGCCAGCAGCCCCCTGCGGGGGAAAGGGGCCAACGTCCTGACTTTC; cdr3_aa: CASSPLRGKGANVLTF
j_call: TRBJ2-2; d_call: TRBD2; v_call: TRBV3-1; clone_size: many; cdr3_nt: TGTGCCAGCAGTACCCTAGCGGGGGGCGGCACCGGGGAGCTGTTTTTT; cdr3_aa: CASSTLAGGGTGELFF
j_call: TRBJ2-7; d_call: -; v_call: TRBV19; clone_size: many; cdr3_nt: TGTGCCAGTGGACGAGGGATTACCTACGAGCAGTACTTC; cdr3_aa: CASGRGITYEQYF
j_call: TRBJ2-7; d_call: TRBD1; v_call: TRBV15; clone_size: many; cdr3_nt: TGTGCCACCAGCAGCCCGGGACAGTTAATCTACGAGCAGTACTTC; cdr3_aa: CATSSPGQLIYEQYF
j_call: TRBJ2-4; d_call: -; v_call: TRBV10-3; clone_size: many; cdr3_nt: TGTGCCATCAGTGAACTAGCCAAAAACATTCAGTACTTC; cdr3_aa: CAISELAKNIQYF
j_call: TRBJ2-7; d_call: TRBD1; v_call: TRBV7-8; clone_size: many; cdr3_nt: TGTGCCAGCAGCCCCCTAAAGACAGGGGGCTCCTACGAGCAGTACTTC; cdr3_aa: CASSPLKTGGSYEQYF
j_call: TRBJ1-2; d_call: -; v_call: TRBV29-1; clone_size: -; cdr3_nt: TGCAGCGTTGAAGGGAATCTGGACTATGGCTACACCTTC; cdr3_aa: CSVEGNLDYGYTF
j_call: TRBJ2-3; d_call: TRBD2; v_call: TRBV3-1; clone_size: many; cdr3_nt: TGTGCCAGCAGCCCTCAATCCGCGGGGGGCACAGATACGCAGTATTTT; cdr3_aa: CASSPQSAGGTDTQYF
j_call: TRBJ1-3; d_call: -; v_call: TRBV15; clone_size: few; cdr3_nt: TGTGCCACCAGCCGTCCCGGGACGCGAAACACCATATATTTT; cdr3_aa: CATSRPGTRNTIYF
j_call: TRBJ1-2; d_call: -; v_call: TRBV3-1; clone_size: many; cdr3_nt: TGTGCCAGCAGCCTCACGGTTAAGTCGGGTGGCTACACCTTC; cdr3_aa: CASSLTVKSGGYTF
j_call: TRBJ1-1; d_call: -; v_call: TRBV28; clone_size: -; cdr3_nt: TGTGCCAGCAGTCAGTATGGTTGGGCTTTCTTT; cdr3_aa: CASSQYGWAFF
j_call: TRBJ2-1; d_call: TRBD1; v_call: TRBV4-1; clone_size: many; cdr3_nt: TGCGCCAGCAGCCAGACGGACAGGGTGTACAATGAGCAGTTCTTC; cdr3_aa: CASSQTDRVYNEQFF
j_call: TRBJ1-3; d_call: -; v_call: TRBV4-1; clone_size: few; cdr3_nt: TGCGCCAGCAGCCAAGATAATAGGTTTGGAAACACCATATATTTT; cdr3_aa: CASSQDNRFGNTIYF
j_call: TRBJ1-5; d_call: -; v_call: TRBV5-1; clone_size: few; cdr3_nt: TGCGCCAGCAGCTTTGACGGGATAGATCAGCCCCAGCATTTT; cdr3_aa: CASSFDGIDQPQHF
j_call: TRBJ2-7; d_call: -; v_call: TRBV2; clone_size: once; cdr3_nt: TGTGCCAGCTGCCCCACTATAGGGGGGGACGGGCAGTACTTC; cdr3_aa: CASCPTIGGDGQYF
j_call: TRBJ1-1; d_call: -; v_call: TRBV2; clone_size: -; cdr3_nt: TGTGCCAGCAGGAGAACAGAGGGGGTGGGGGCTTTCTTT; cdr3_aa: CASRRTEGVGAFF
j_call: TRBJ2-3; d_call: -; v_call: TRBV7-9; clone_size: many; cdr3_nt: TGTGCCAGCAGCTTAGCTATCGATACGCAGTATTTT; cdr3_aa: CASSLAIDTQYF
j_call: TRBJ2-7; d_call: TRBD1; v_call: TRBV28; clone_size: many; cdr3_nt: TGTGCCAGCAGATCTGAAACGGCCCAGGGGGCATCCTACGAGCAGTACTTC; cdr3_aa: CASRSETAQGASYEQYF
j_call: TRBJ2-7; d_call: TRBD2; v_call: TRBV20-1; clone_size: -; cdr3_nt: TGCAGTGCTAGACTCCCGGGACTAGCACCTGAGCAGTACTTC; cdr3_aa: CSARLPGLAPEQYF
j_call: TRBJ2-1; d_call: TRBD2; v_call: TRBV5-6; clone_size: few; cdr3_nt: TGTGCCAGCAGCTCGACTAGCGGGGAGCAGTTCTTC; cdr3_aa: CASSSTSGEQFF
j_call: TRBJ2-2; d_call: -; v_call: TRBV24-1; clone_size: many; cdr3_nt: TGTGCCACCAGTGGGATCTCGGGGGCAAGGACCGGGGAGCTGTTTTTT; cdr3_aa: CATSGISGARTGELFF
j_call: TRBJ2-3; d_call: -; v_call: TRBV7-3; clone_size: few; cdr3_nt: TGTGCCAGCAGCTTAACCAGGGACACAGATACGCAGTATTTT; cdr3_aa: CASSLTRDTDTQYF
j_call: TRBJ2-5; d_call: TRBD2; v_call: TRBV11-2; clone_size: -; cdr3_nt: TGTGCCAGCAGCTTAGACGTACTAGCGGGGAAAGAGACCCAGTACTTC; cdr3_aa: CASSLDVLAGKETQYF
j_call: TRBJ2-1; d_call: -; v_call: TRBV20-1; clone_size: -; cdr3_nt: TGCAGTGCCCTACCCCCGGGACAAGGGGCCAATGAGCAGTTCTTC; cdr3_aa: CSALPPGQGANEQFF
j_call: TRBJ1-5; d_call: TRBD1; v_call: TRBV28; clone_size: many; cdr3_nt: TGTGCCAGCAGTACTCAACAGGGGAGTAGGGGCAATCAGCCCCAGCATTTT; cdr3_aa: CASSTQQGSRGNQPQHF
j_call: TRBJ1-2; d_call: TRBD1; v_call: TRBV7-7; clone_size: many; cdr3_nt: TGTGCTAGCAGCTTACGATTCGGGACAGGGGGAAGGGCTAACTATGGCTACACCTTC; cdr3_aa: CASSLRFGTGGRANYGYTF
j_call: TRBJ2-7; d_call: TRBD1; v_call: TRBV19; clone_size: many; cdr3_nt: TGTGCCAGTAGTATGGGGACAGGGTCCTACGAGCAGTACTTC; cdr3_aa: CASSMGTGSYEQYF
j_call: TRBJ2-3; d_call: TRBD1; v_call: TRBV6-5; clone_size: many; cdr3_nt: TGTGCCAGCAGATTTGCTCCGGGACAGGGATGGTCAGATACGCAGTATTTT; cdr3_aa: CASRFAPGQGWSDTQYF
j_call: TRBJ1-6; d_call: -; v_call: TRBV30; clone_size: -; cdr3_nt: TGTGCCTCCCCAGACCTGGGGGACAATAATTCACCCCTCCACTTT; cdr3_aa: CASPDLGDNNSPLHF
j_call: TRBJ1-2; d_call: -; v_call: TRBV7-9; clone_size: many; cdr3_nt: TGTGCCAGCAGCTTAGTTGACAGAAACTATGGCTACACCTTC; cdr3_aa: CASSLVDRNYGYTF
j_call: TRBJ1-5; d_call: -; v_call: TRBV6-1; clone_size: many; cdr3_nt: TGTGCCAGCAACGCCAGATATCAGCCCCAGCATTTT; cdr3_aa: CASNARYQPQHF
j_call: TRBJ1-5; d_call: -; v_call: TRBV4-1; clone_size: many; cdr3_nt: TGCGCCAGCAGCCAAGAGGTGGTAAATCAGCCCCAGCATTTT; cdr3_aa: CASSQEVVNQPQHF
j_call: TRBJ1-1; d_call: TRBD1; v_call: TRBV10-3; clone_size: many; cdr3_nt: TGTGCCATCAGCACAGGGGTTACTGAAGCTTTCTTT; cdr3_aa: CAISTGVTEAFF
j_call: TRBJ1-3; d_call: -; v_call: TRBV20-1; clone_size: few; cdr3_nt: TGCAGTGCTACGGGGCAGCCCTACACGGGAAACACCATATATTTT; cdr3_aa: CSATGQPYTGNTIYF